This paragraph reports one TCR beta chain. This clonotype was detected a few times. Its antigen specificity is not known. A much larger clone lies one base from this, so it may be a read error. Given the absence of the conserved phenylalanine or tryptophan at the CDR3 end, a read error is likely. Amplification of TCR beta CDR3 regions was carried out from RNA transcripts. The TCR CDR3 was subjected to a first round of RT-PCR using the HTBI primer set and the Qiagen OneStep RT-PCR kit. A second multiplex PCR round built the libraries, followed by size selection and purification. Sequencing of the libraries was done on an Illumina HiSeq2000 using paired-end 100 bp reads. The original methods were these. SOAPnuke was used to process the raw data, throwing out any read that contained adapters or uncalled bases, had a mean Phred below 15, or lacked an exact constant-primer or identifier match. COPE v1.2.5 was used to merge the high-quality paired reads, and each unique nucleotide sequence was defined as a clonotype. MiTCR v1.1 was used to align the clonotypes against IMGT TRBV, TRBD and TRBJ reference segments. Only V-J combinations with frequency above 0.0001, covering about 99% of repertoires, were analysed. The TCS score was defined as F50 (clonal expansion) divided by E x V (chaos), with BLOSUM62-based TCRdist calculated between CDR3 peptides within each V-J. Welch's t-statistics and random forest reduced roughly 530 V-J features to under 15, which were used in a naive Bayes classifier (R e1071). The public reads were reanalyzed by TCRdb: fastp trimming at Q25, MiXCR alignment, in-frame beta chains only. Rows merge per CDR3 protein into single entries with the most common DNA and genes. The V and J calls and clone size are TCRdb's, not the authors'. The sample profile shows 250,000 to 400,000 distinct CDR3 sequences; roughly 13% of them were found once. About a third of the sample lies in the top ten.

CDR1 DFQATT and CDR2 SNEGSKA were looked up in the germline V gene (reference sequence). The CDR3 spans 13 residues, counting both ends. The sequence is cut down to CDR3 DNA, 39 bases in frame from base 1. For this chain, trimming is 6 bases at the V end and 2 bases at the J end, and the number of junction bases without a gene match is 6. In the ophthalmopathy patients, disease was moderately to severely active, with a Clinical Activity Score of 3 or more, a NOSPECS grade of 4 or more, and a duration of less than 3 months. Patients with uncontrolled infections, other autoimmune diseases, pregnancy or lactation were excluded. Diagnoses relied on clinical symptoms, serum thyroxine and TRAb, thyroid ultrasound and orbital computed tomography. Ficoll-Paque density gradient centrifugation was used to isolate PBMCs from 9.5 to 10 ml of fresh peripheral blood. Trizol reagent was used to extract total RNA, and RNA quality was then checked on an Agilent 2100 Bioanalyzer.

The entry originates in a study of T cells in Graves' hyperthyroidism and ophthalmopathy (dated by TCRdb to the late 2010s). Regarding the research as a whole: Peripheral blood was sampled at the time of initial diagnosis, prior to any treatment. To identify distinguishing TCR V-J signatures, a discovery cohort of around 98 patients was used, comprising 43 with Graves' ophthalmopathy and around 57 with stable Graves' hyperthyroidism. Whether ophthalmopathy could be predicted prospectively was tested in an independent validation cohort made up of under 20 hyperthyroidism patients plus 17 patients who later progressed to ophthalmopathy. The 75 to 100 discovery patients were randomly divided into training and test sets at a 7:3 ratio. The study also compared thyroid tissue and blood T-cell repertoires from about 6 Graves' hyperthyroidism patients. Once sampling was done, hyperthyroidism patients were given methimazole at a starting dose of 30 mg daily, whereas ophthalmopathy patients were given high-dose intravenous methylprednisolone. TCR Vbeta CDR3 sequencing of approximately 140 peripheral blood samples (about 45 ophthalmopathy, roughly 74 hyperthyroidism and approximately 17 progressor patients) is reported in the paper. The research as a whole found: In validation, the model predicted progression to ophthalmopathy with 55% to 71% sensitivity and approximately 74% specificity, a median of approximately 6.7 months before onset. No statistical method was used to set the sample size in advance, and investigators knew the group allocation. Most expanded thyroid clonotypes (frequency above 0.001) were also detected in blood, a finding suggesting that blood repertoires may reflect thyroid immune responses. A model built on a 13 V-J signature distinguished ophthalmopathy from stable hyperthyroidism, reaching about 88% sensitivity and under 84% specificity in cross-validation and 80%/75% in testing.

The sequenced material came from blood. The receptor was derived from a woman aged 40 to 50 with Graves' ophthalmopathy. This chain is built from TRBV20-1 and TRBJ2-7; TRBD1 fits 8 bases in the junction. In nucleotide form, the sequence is TGCAGTGCCGCTGGCAGGGGGCCCTACGAGCAGTACTCC. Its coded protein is CSAAGRGPYEQYS.